This T cell receptor beta chain was found in a study of blood T cell repertoires in COVID-19. Study as a whole: Material from acute and convalescent COVID-19 was sourced from the United States, Italy and Spain. PBMCs, B-cell-depleted T cells, or T cells were the source of the cDNA or gDNA that made up the material.

The ends were cut back, 4 bases at V and 5 bases at J, with 5 bases in the middle. The CDR3 loop spans 10 amino acids. Germline CDR1 is DFQATT and CDR2 is SNEGSKA (reference sequence). Here immunoSEQ multiplex PCR was the method, and the copy in TCRdb shows in-frame clones only, minus some. The repertoire includes around 200,000 clones, just over 85% of them detected once, and over 3% sits in the top ten. Individuals drawn from about 26 US areas were roughly 18 to 100 years old. Participant-given clinical history determined each cohort assignment. The sample was PBMCs or T cells enriched from blood (not recorded which). The receptor's source is a woman in her forties with acute COVID-19. The chain uses TRBV20-1 and TRBJ1-1; D unclear. The CDR3 reads CSATRTEAFF. The CDR3 coding sequence is TGCAGTGCTACCAGAACTGAAGCTTTCTTT.